This is a list of T cell receptor beta chains from one sample in a study of blood T cell repertoires in COVID-19. The table came from immunoSEQ multiplex PCR; TCRdb's copy has only in-frame clones and leaves some out. The table records roughly 200,000 clones, 70% to 90% of them present only once. The sequenced sample consisted of PBMCs or T cells enriched from blood (not recorded which). The receptors originated from a man aged 30 to 39 who had recovered from COVID-19. CDR3s include the opening cysteine and the closing phenylalanine or tryptophan. D genes are given only for firm matches. The size of a clone is reported for some rows only, either as once, few or many, or as a class for expanded clones.

j_call clone_size v_call d_call cdr3_nt cdr3_aa
TRBJ1-3 - TRBV7-8 - TGTGCCAGCAGCAAAGACAACTCTGGAAACACCATATATTTT CASSKDNSGNTIYF
TRBJ2-2 once TRBV10-1 TRBD1 TGCGCCAGCAGTTGGGGGACAGGGACGAGCGGGGAGCTGTTTTTT CASSWGTGTSGELFF
TRBJ2-7 - TRBV6-5 TRBD1 TGTGCCAGCAGTCAGACAGGGTCTGACGAGCAGTACTTC CASSQTGSDEQYF
TRBJ2-7 once TRBV6-2/TRBV6-3 - TGTGCCAGCAGCCAAAATAGCTACGAGCAGTACTTC CASSQNSYEQYF
TRBJ2-7 - TRBV7-2 TRBD2 TGTGCCAGCAGCCCTCCCAGACTAGCGGGAGGATACGAGCAGTACTTC CASSPPRLAGGYEQYF
TRBJ2-7 - TRBV6-5 - TGTGCCACTCAGAGGGGCAGGGGATCCTACGAGCAGTACTTC CATQRGRGSYEQYF
TRBJ2-3 - TRBV28 TRBD2 TGTGCCAGCAGTCAACCCCGGACTAGCGAACTCACAGATACGCAGTATTTT CASSQPRTSELTDTQYF
TRBJ2-3 - TRBV28 - TGTGCCAGCAGCTCCGGTCCCCCAGATACGCAGTATTTT CASSSGPPDTQYF
TRBJ1-5 - TRBV18 TRBD1 TGTGCCAGCTCAACGGGACAGGGAGTTCAGCCCCAGCATTTT CASSTGQGVQPQHF
TRBJ2-2 few TRBV6-2/TRBV6-3 - TGTGCCAGCAGTTACAGTGGGCAGGGGCGTCTGAACACCGGGGAGCTGTTTTTT CASSYSGQGRLNTGELFF
TRBJ1-2 - TRBV11-2 - TGTGCCACTCAGTCCGGGGTCGACTATGGCTACACCTTC CATQSGVDYGYTF
TRBJ2-3 - TRBV6-5 - TGTGCCAGCAGTTTTCAGGGGCCCACAGATACGCAGTATTTT CASSFQGPTDTQYF
TRBJ1-5 - TRBV19 - TGTGCCAGTAGTATAGGGGGAGGCTCCTCCGTGGGCAATCAGCCCCAGCATTTT CASSIGGGSSVGNQPQHF
TRBJ2-3 - TRBV20-1 TRBD2 TGCAGTGCTAGTCGCCTAGCGGGGCGCGGCCTTAGCACAGATACGCAGTATTTT CSASRLAGRGLSTDTQYF
TRBJ2-1 - TRBV24-1 TRBD2 TGTGCCACCAGCACTGGAAGGCTAGCGGGGAGCTACAATGAGCAGTTCTTC CATSTGRLAGSYNEQFF
TRBJ1-1 - TRBV25-1 TRBD1 TGTGCCAGCAGTGAATCGGACAGGGCAAAGAAGGACACTGAAGCTTTCTTT CASSESDRAKKDTEAFF
TRBJ2-7 - TRBV2 TRBD2 TGTGCCAGCAGGGGACTAGCGGGAAAATACGAGCAGTACTTC CASRGLAGKYEQYF
TRBJ2-1 - TRBV30 - TGTGCCTGGGGGGGACTTACCGCCTACAATGAGCAGTTCTTC CAWGGLTAYNEQFF
TRBJ1-6 - TRBV18 - TGTGCCAGCTCACCAGGACAGATCCTCCACTTT CASSPGQILHF
TRBJ2-1 - TRBV7-8 - TGTGCCAGCAGCCCGACTCTACCTTACAACAATGAGCAGTTCTTC CASSPTLPYNNEQFF
TRBJ2-3 - TRBV4-3 - TGCGCCAGCAGCCAAGTCTTAGGTGGCGGCCCCCCAGATACGCAGTATTTT CASSQVLGGGPPDTQYF
TRBJ2-1 - TRBV23-1 TRBD2 TGCGCCAGCAGTCAATCGGGAAGACTAGCGGGAGCCTATGAGCAGTTCTTC CASSQSGRLAGAYEQFF
TRBJ2-1 - TRBV5-1 - TGCGCCAGCAGCCCCCCAGGGGGAGGATACAATGAGCAGTTCTTC CASSPPGGGYNEQFF
TRBJ1-1 few TRBV27 - TGTGCCAGCAGCCTGCGCGGGGGGGTCGATGAAGCTTTCTTT CASSLRGGVDEAFF
TRBJ2-7 - TRBV29-1 TRBD2 TGCAGCGTTGCTTTTCGGACTAGGGGCTACGAGCAGTACTTC CSVAFRTRGYEQYF
TRBJ2-7 - TRBV28 - TGTGCCAGCAGTGTTTGGCCGTTCGAGCAGTACTTC CASSVWPFEQYF
TRBJ2-7 - TRBV2 TRBD1 TGTGCCAGCAGCATGTTTGGGACAGGGAGAGCCGAGCAGTACTTC CASSMFGTGRAEQYF
TRBJ2-1 - TRBV2 TRBD2 TGTGCCAGAGGTCCGGCTAGCGGTGGGGATGAGCAGTTCTTC CARGPASGGDEQFF
TRBJ2-6 - TRBV19 TRBD2 TGTGCCAGTAGTATGCCCACAATCGGACTAGCGGGGAGCTCTGGGGCCAACGTCCTGACTTTC CASSMPTIGLAGSSGANVLTF
TRBJ1-4 - TRBV28 - TGTGCCAGCAGTCAAAATGAAAAACTGTTTTTT CASSQNEKLFF
TRBJ1-2 - TRBV24-1 TRBD1 TGTGCCACCAGTGATTCCGGGACAGGGACATCTAACTATGGCTACACCTTC CATSDSGTGTSNYGYTF
TRBJ1-1 - TRBV19 - TGTGCCAGTAGGGGGGGTAGGCCTTTCTTT CASRGGRPFF
TRBJ2-4 - TRBV11-2 - TGTGCCAGCAGTTCCGCGCTCTCAGCCAAAAACATTCAGTACTTC CASSSALSAKNIQYF
TRBJ1-5 - TRBV28 - TGTGCCAGCAGCGTGACATTCCGTCAGCCCCAGCATTTT CASSVTFRQPQHF
TRBJ1-4 - TRBV28 - TGTGCCAGCAGCTTCGCTACAAGAGACTCAACTAATGAAAAACTGTTTTTT CASSFATRDSTNEKLFF
TRBJ1-4 - TRBV27 TRBD1 TGTGCCAGCAGTTTAAAACCGGACAGGGGGCATGAAAAACTGTTTTTT CASSLKPDRGHEKLFF
TRBJ2-7 - TRBV28 - TGTGCCAGCAGTCATACTATTTACGAGCAGTACTTC CASSHTIYEQYF
TRBJ1-6 - TRBV7-2 TRBD1 TGTGCCAGCAGCGCCCGGGGACAGGTCTATAATTCACCCCTCCACTTT CASSARGQVYNSPLHF
TRBJ1-1 few TRBV19 - TGTGCCAGTAGGAGACAGGCGGCAAATGTAATGAACACTGAAGCTTTCTTT CASRRQAANVMNTEAFF
TRBJ2-7 - TRBV7-2 TRBD2 TGTGCCAGCAGCTTCCCAGCGGGAGAGTACGAGCAGTACTTC CASSFPAGEYEQYF
TRBJ2-7 - TRBV9 TRBD2 TGTGCCAGCAGCGGGACTAGCGGGAGCAACGAGCAGTACTTC CASSGTSGSNEQYF
TRBJ1-6 - TRBV11-2 TRBD1 TGTGCCAGCAGTTTCGGGACAGGGGATTCACCCCTCCACTTT CASSFGTGDSPLHF
TRBJ1-1 - TRBV7-9 - TGTGCCAGCAGCTTTCAAGAGGGTAGCACTGAAGCTTTCTTT CASSFQEGSTEAFF
TRBJ1-1 once TRBV9 TRBD1 TGTGCCAGCAGCGTAGGTCCGACAGGGGGACACAAGAACACTGAAGCTTTCTTT CASSVGPTGGHKNTEAFF
TRBJ2-3 - TRBV5-1 - TGCGCCAGCAGCTTTTTGGGTCAGGGAACAGATACGCAGTATTTT CASSFLGQGTDTQYF
TRBJ2-7 - TRBV7-8 TRBD1 TGTGCCAGCAGCGGGACAGATTACTACGAGCAGTACTTC CASSGTDYYEQYF
TRBJ2-7 - TRBV7-2 - TGTGCCAGCAGCTTGGACAGTTCGACCTACGAGCAGTACTTC CASSLDSSTYEQYF
TRBJ1-3 once TRBV29-1 - TGCAGCGTGCGATCTGGAAACACCATATATTTT CSVRSGNTIYF
TRBJ2-7 - TRBV7-2 TRBD2 TGTGCCAGCAGCTCAAGCGGGAGTTCCTACGAGCAGTACTTC CASSSSGSSYEQYF
TRBJ1-6 - TRBV3-1/TRBV3-2 TRBD1 TGTGCCAGCAGCCTAACAGGGGGCAACTCACCCCTCCACTTT CASSLTGGNSPLHF
TRBJ2-5 - TRBV5-8 TRBD2 TGTGCCAGCAGCTTTCCTAGCGGGAGGTTGGGAGAGACCCAGTACTTC CASSFPSGRLGETQYF
TRBJ2-5 - TRBV18 TRBD2 TGTGCCAGCTCACGAGCGGGAGGGGAGGAGACCCAGTACTTC CASSRAGGEETQYF
TRBJ2-1 - TRBV18 - TGTGCCAGCTCACCTCCGGGGGAGCAGTTCTTC CASSPPGEQFF